This TCR beta chain appears in the sequencing data of a study of Tregs in tolerant kidney transplant recipients. Recipients received nonmyeloablative bone marrow transplants from related graft donors, with transient mixed chimerism. Unstimulated regulatory T cells (CD4+CD25+CD127-), CD4+CD25- non-regulatory cells, CD4 and CD8 cells were FACS-sorted from thawed PBMCs. Sequenced by immunoSEQ multiplex PCR; TCRdb stores in-frame clones only, minus some. Of more than 20,000 clones in the sample, 81% are singletons; the top ten hold about a quarter. The CDR3 length is 19 residues. With 0 bases removed from V and 3 bases from J, the gap between germline ends came to 23 bases. The V gene's germline CDR1 is SGHDN and CDR2 FVKESK.

This receptor was obtained from a human patient who received a combined kidney and bone marrow transplant. Some T cells may be transferred from the graft donor. The material sequenced was CD8+ T cells from blood (PBMCs), taken 6 months after the transplant. The chain uses TRBV14 and TRBJ2-5, with D tentatively TRBD1 (8 bases). CDR3 DNA: TGTGCCAGCAGCCAAGAAGGGCAAGACAGGGGAGGGGAGAAAGAGACCCAGTACTTC. Its protein product is CASSQEGQDRGGEKETQYF.